Shown below are 22 T cell receptor beta chains from a single sample sequenced in a study of beta chain features in type 1 diabetes. Sequencing targeted expressed TCRB transcripts, as all isolated RNA had been reverse transcribed. Assay used: immunoSEQ multiplex PCR; TCRdb lists only in-frame clones, some missing. The sample yields about 150,000 clones, 8.5% to 14% seen once. Sequencing used central memory CD4+ T cells from blood. These receptors all come from a man in his late teens or twenties in good health.

The genes are TRBV6-5 and TRBJ2-5; the D gene is possibly TRBD1 (6 bases). V was cut by 5 bases and J by 5 bases, with 12 bases left in between. Per the germline V gene, CDR1 is MNHEY and CDR2 is SVGAGI. The CDR3 contains 13 residues. The CDR3 reads CASSRIQGETQYF. The CDR3 DNA is TGTGCCAGCAGTAGGATCCAGGGGGAGACCCAGTACTTC.

This clone was counted only a few times. V and J are TRBV7-6 and TRBJ2-7, with 10 bases matching TRBD2. The CDR3 totals 15 residues. After removal of 4 bases from V and 2 bases from J, the junction contained 5 bases not matched to a gene. Germline loops: CDR1 SGHVS, CDR2 FNYEAQ. CDR3 coding DNA: TGTGCCAGCAGCTCCAGAGCGGGAGGGCCCTACGAGCAGTACTTC. Protein: CASSSRAGGPYEQYF.

This clone came up a few times. V and J are TRBV7-9 and TRBJ2-1; weak D call: TRBD1 (6 bases). Germline CDR1 and CDR2: SEHNR and FQNEAQ (reference sequence). V shed 6 bases and J shed 4 bases, with 13 bases lying between them. This CDR3 contains 14 residues. This CDR3 reads CASRSTGIYNEQFF. CDR3 bases: TGTGCCAGCAGGTCGACAGGAATTTACAATGAGCAGTTCTTC.

The chain is built from TRBV5-4 and TRBJ1-4, with D unclear. V was trimmed by 2 bases and J by 7 bases, leaving 12 bases between them. The CDR3 contains 14 residues. Germline V gene lookup returns CDR1 SGHNT and CDR2 YYREEE (reference sequence). The chain's CDR3 is CASSLEAATEKLFF. The CDR3, as DNA: TGTGCCAGCAGCTTAGAGGCAGCGACTGAAAAACTGTTTTTT. Supplemented by reference TRBV5-4 and TRBJ1-4, the full variable domain reads ETGVTQSPTHLIKTRGQQVTLRCSSQSGHNTVSWYQQALGQGPQFIFQYYREEENGRGNFPPRFSGLQFPNYSSELNVNALELDDSALYLCASSLEAATEKLFFGSGTQLSVL.

V usage is TRBV28 and J usage is TRBJ1-2; D is perhaps TRBD1 (5 bases). The ends were cut back, 2 bases at V and 4 bases at J, with 11 bases in the middle. CDR1 MDHEN and CDR2 SYDVKM come from the germline V gene. This CDR3 region has 14 residues. In DNA form, the CDR3 reads TGTGCCAGCAGTTTACTCGACAGCGGCTATGGCTACACCTTC. Residues: CASSLLDSGYGYTF.

This clone was observed a few times. V gene TRBV11-1 combines with J gene TRBJ2-7; TRBD2 is a possible D gene (5 bases). Trimming shortened V by 6 bases and J by 3 bases, and 12 bases separated the two germline ends. This CDR3 has 13 residues. Germline-derived CDR1 and CDR2 are SGHAT and FQDESV (reference sequence). In nucleotides, the CDR3 is TGTGCCAGCAGTTATTCGGGGATCTACGAGCAGTACTTC. This gives the protein CASSYSGIYEQYF. The full variable domain, in which reference TRBV11-1 and TRBJ2-7 provide the parts outside the CDR3, is EAEVAQSPRYKITEKSQAVAFWCDPISGHATLYWYRQILGQGPELLVQFQDESVVDDSQLPKDRFSAERLKGVDSTLKIQPAELGDSAMYLCASSYSGIYEQYFGPGTRLTVT.

CDR3 loop: CASSPGQVGANVLTF. The CDR3 region has the DNA TGTGCCAGCAGCCCGGGACAGGTCGGGGCCAACGTCCTGACTTTC. V is TRBV7-9 and J is TRBJ2-6; 8 nucleotides line up with TRBD1. The trim removed 5 bases at V and 4 bases at J, leaving 4 bases unmatched. The CDR3 has 15 amino acids. CDR1 and CDR2 from the germline V gene are SEHNR and FQNEAQ (reference sequence).

This clone was found a few times. The V gene is TRBV28, the J gene TRBJ1-6; TRBD1 matches 9 bases. The CDR3 has 15 amino acids. Germline V gene lookup returns CDR1 MDHEN and CDR2 SYDVKM. The V segment lost 6 bases and the J segment 6 bases; nucleotides outside the gene matches: 6. The CDR3 is CASSLRDRVNSPLHF. CDR3 nucleotides: TGTGCCAGCAGCCTCCGGGACAGGGTTAATTCACCCCTCCACTTT.

This clone has only a few counts. The gene calls are TRBV9 and TRBJ1-2; 7 bases are shared with TRBD1. From germline, CDR1 is SGDLS and CDR2 YYNGEE. V lost 0 bases, J lost 1 base, and 3 bases stayed unmatched. This CDR3 contains 15 residues. This CDR3 reads CASSVEAGGNYGYTF. The CDR3 DNA reads TGTGCCAGCAGCGTAGAGGCAGGGGGTAACTATGGCTACACCTTC.

V gene TRBV7-9 combines with J gene TRBJ1-5; D unclear. The V gene's germline CDR1 is SEHNR and CDR2 FQNEAQ (reference sequence). This CDR3 is 14 amino acids long. Trimming stripped 5 bases from V and 3 bases from J, with 11 bases between. CDR3 DNA: TGTGCCAGCAGCGTTTCCGGGGACAATCAGCCCCAGCATTTT. This encodes CASSVSGDNQPQHF.

The rearrangement uses TRBV27 and TRBJ2-7; no definite D call. Germline V gives CDR1 MNHEY, CDR2 SMNVEV (reference sequence). Trimming cost V 5 bases and J 2 bases, with 10 bases left between them. The CDR3 has 13 residues. The CDR3 protein is CASSNKGAYEQYF. The CDR3 bases are TGTGCCAGCAGTAATAAAGGCGCCTACGAGCAGTACTTC.

The chain employs TRBV14 and TRBJ2-1; TRBD2 matches 9 bases. Germline V gene data show CDR1 as SGHDN and CDR2 as FVKESK. This CDR3 has 16 residues. Unmatched junction bases numbered 12, after V lost 4 bases and J lost 8 bases. This chain's CDR3 is CASSPLTSGAAYEQFF. The CDR3 nucleotides read TGTGCCAGCAGCCCCCTGACTAGCGGAGCAGCGTATGAGCAGTTCTTC.

This clone was found a few times. CDR3 sequence: CASSSTGNNQPQHF. In DNA, the CDR3 is TGTGCCAGCAGTTCGACAGGGAACAACCAGCCCCAGCATTTT. The V and J genes are TRBV6-5 and TRBJ1-5, with TRBD1 identical over 7 bases. Per the germline V gene, CDR1 is MNHEY and CDR2 is SVGAGI. The trim removed 4 bases at V and 7 bases at J, leaving 7 bases unmatched. CDR3 length equals 14 residues.

This clone was counted only a few times. Other nucleotide sequences in the sample specify the same CDR3. The genes are TRBV7-2 and TRBJ2-7, with 8 bases aligning to TRBD1. This CDR3 spans 14 amino acids. Germline V gene lookup returns CDR1 SGHTA and CDR2 FQGNSA. V lost 5 bases, J lost 3 bases, and 6 bases stayed unmatched. The CDR3: CASSRGQASYEQYF. The DNA for the CDR3 is TGTGCCAGCAGCCGGGGACAGGCCAGCTACGAGCAGTACTTC.

The chain employs TRBV7-2 and TRBJ2-1, with D hard to call. CDR1 is SGHTA, CDR2 FQGNSA, per germline. The CDR3 length is 12 residues. The germline V and J ends were trimmed by 6 bases and 6 bases, with 9 bases remaining between them. In DNA form, the CDR3 reads TGTGCCAGCAGACGAGTGGGCAATGAGCAGTTCTTC. The encoded protein is CASRRVGNEQFF. Full variable domain (missing parts from reference TRBV7-2 and TRBJ2-1): GAGVSQSPSNKVTEKGKDVELRCDPISGHTALYWYRQSLGQGLEFLIYFQGNSAPDKSGLPSDRFSAERTGGSVSTLTIQRTQQEDSAVYLCASRRVGNEQFFGPGTRLTVL.

This clone was counted only a few times. The chain carries TRBV9 and TRBJ2-3, with 9 nucleotides matching TRBD1. There are 16 residues in the CDR3. Germline-derived CDR1 and CDR2 are SGDLS and YYNGEE. J was trimmed by 6 bases and V by 4 bases; bases with no gene match: 12. CDR3 protein: CASSPRNRGRADTQYF. The CDR3, as DNA: TGTGCCAGCAGCCCTCGTAACAGGGGGCGCGCGGATACGCAGTATTTT.

The chain is built from TRBV29-1 and TRBJ1-1, with TRBD1 as a possible D gene (5 bases). The CDR3 loop spans 11 amino acids. The germline gives CDR1 SQVTM, CDR2 ANQGSEA. Trimming shortened V by 6 bases and J by 7 bases, and 12 bases separated the two germline ends. The CDR3 reads CSVVGDIEAFF. In DNA form, the CDR3 reads TGCAGCGTGGTAGGGGATATTGAAGCTTTCTTT.

This rearrangement joins TRBV9 to TRBJ2-7, with D perhaps matching TRBD1 (6 bases). Germline V gives CDR1 SGDLS, CDR2 YYNGEE. The CDR3 consists of 15 residues. Deletions cut 4 bases from V and 4 bases from J, with 18 bases between. This chain's CDR3 is CASSPTGWGSYEQYF. CDR3 DNA sequence: TGTGCCAGCAGCCCTACAGGGTGGGGGTCTTACGAGCAGTACTTC.

The chain carries TRBV30 and TRBJ1-3; maybe TRBD1 (6 bases). V was trimmed by 2 bases and J by 2 bases, leaving 10 bases between them. Germline values: CDR1 GTSNPN, CDR2 SVGIG (reference sequence). This CDR3 has 14 amino acids. The CDR3 DNA reads as TGTGCCTGGAGTCGCAGGGGCACTGGAAACACCATATATTTT. It specifies CAWSRRGTGNTIYF.

This clone was seen just once. The V call is TRBV29-1, the J call TRBJ1-1; 7 nucleotides line up with TRBD1. With V trimmed by 6 bases and J by 1 base, 5 bases remained unmatched. The CDR3 totals 13 residues. Germline lookup yields CDR1 SQVTM and CDR2 ANQGSEA. The CDR3 spells CSVTGQSNTEAFF. As DNA, the CDR3 is TGCAGCGTAACGGGACAGTCGAACACTGAAGCTTTCTTT.

This clone has a handful of counts. The chain has TRBV7-6 and TRBJ2-7, with 11 bases that match TRBD2. After removal of 5 bases from V and 0 bases from J, the junction contained 6 bases not matched to a gene. The CDR3 runs 16 residues. Germline CDR1 reads SGHVS; CDR2 reads FNYEAQ. The CDR3 is CASSLKGLADSYEQYF. CDR3 DNA sequence: TGTGCCAGCAGCCTGAAGGGACTAGCGGACTCCTACGAGCAGTACTTC.

The chain combines TRBV19 with TRBJ2-2, with D unclear. From germline, CDR1 is LNHDA and CDR2 SQIVND (reference sequence). The CDR3 covers 14 residues. The V end was cut by 5 bases, the J end by 0 bases, with 7 bases between. CDR3: CASSLTANTGELFF. In nucleotides, the CDR3 is TGTGCCAGTAGTCTCACAGCGAACACCGGGGAGCTGTTTTTT.